These 26 T cell receptor beta chains originate from one sample sequenced in a study of shared clonotypes between healthy human individuals. CD45RO-negative, CCR7-positively selected cells formed the naive CD8 fraction, excluding terminally differentiated effector memory CD45RA+ cells. Libraries were prepared by immunoSEQ multiplex PCR; TCRdb keeps only in-frame clonotypes and omits some of them. This table has about 2.1 million clones, more than 85% appearing once. The sequencing input was naive CD8+ T cells from PBMCs. The origin of the receptors is a man younger than 30 in good health. Some clones in this sample may be carry-over from other donors' samples.

V gene TRBV6-6 combines with J gene TRBJ2-7; 7 bases map to TRBD1. Germline V gene sequence: CDR1 MNHNY, CDR2 SVGAGI (reference sequence). This CDR3 has 14 residues. The V segment lost 6 bases and the J segment 2 bases; nucleotides outside the gene matches: 7. As DNA, the CDR3 is TGTGCCAGCAGAATGGGGGACAGACCCTACGAGCAGTACTTC. It yields the protein CASRMGDRPYEQYF.

This clone was found once. The genes are TRBV14 and TRBJ1-5; D unclear. CDR1 SGHDN and CDR2 FVKESK come from the germline V gene. V lost 0 bases and J lost 7, with 7 bases in between. CDR3 length: 13 amino acids. CDR3 sequence: CASSQDVGQPQHF. CDR3 coding DNA: TGTGCCAGCAGCCAAGATGTGGGACAGCCCCAGCATTTT.

The table lists this clone with a count of one. The chain's CDR3 is CASTAERGRRSRSTQYF. The CDR3 nucleotides are TGTGCCAGCACTGCGGAAAGGGGACGTAGGTCGAGGAGTACGCAGTATTTT. The V call is TRBV28, the J call TRBJ2-3; D possibly matches TRBD1 or TRBD2 (5 bases each). Per the germline V gene, CDR1 is MDHEN and CDR2 is SYDVKM. The V end was cut by 7 bases, the J end by 8 bases, with 28 bases between. The CDR3 totals 17 residues.

The rearrangement uses TRBV28 and TRBJ2-7; TRBD1 matches 9 bases. CDR1 is MDHEN and CDR2 is SYDVKM in the germline V gene. The trim removed 3 bases at V and 4 bases at J, leaving 10 bases unmatched. CDR3 length: 16 residues. DNA for the CDR3: TGTGCCAGCAGTTTGTTGGAGGGGACAGGGTTTTACGAGCAGTACTTC. Residues: CASSLLEGTGFYEQYF.

The rearrangement links TRBV5-8 to TRBJ2-5; D is ambiguous. The CDR3 covers 14 residues. The germline V and J ends were trimmed by 1 base and 5 bases, with 12 bases remaining between them. The germline gives CDR1 SGHTS, CDR2 YDEGEE. The DNA for the CDR3 is TGTGCCAGCAGCTTGATAAGGGCTGGGGAGACCCAGTACTTC. It is translated as CASSLIRAGETQYF.

This chain connects TRBV9 to TRBJ2-2; D remains ambiguous. The CDR3 loop spans 14 amino acids. Trimming took 4 bases from V and 3 from J, leaving 10 bases between them. CDR1 is SGDLS, CDR2 YYNGEE, per germline. The CDR3 coding sequence is TGTGCCAGCAGCCCCAGGACGTACACCGGGGAGCTGTTTTTT. The encoded protein is CASSPRTYTGELFF.

In DNA, the CDR3 is TGTGCCTGGAATATGGGATACTCTAACTATGGCTACACCTTC. It translates to CAWNMGYSNYGYTF. V usage is TRBV30 and J usage is TRBJ1-2; D remains ambiguous. Per the germline V gene, CDR1 is GTSNPN and CDR2 is SVGIG (reference sequence). This CDR3 region has 14 residues. V lost 4 bases, J lost 0 bases, and 12 bases lay in between.

The chain combines TRBV13 with TRBJ2-1; 7 bases match TRBD2. Trimming removed 4 bases from V and 5 bases from J; junction bases left unmatched: 23. The V gene's germline CDR1 is PRHDT and CDR2 FYEKMQ (reference sequence). The CDR3 has 20 residues. CDR3 in DNA: TGTGCCAGCAGCTCCGCCATTATCCGGGGGGAAGCGACCCAGAACAATGAGCAGTTCTTC. This gives the protein CASSSAIIRGEATQNNEQFF.

A word on this clone: Distinct nucleotide sequences in the sample also encode this CDR3. This chain connects TRBV7-3 to TRBJ2-1; D is unclear. Germline loops: CDR1 SGHTA, CDR2 FQGTGA. Trimming pared 0 bases from V and 1 base from J, leaving 10 bases between. This CDR3 contains 16 residues. As DNA, the CDR3 is TGTGCCAGCAGCTTAACCGGAGCGCTTTCCTACAATGAGCAGTTCTTC. Translated, it gives CASSLTGALSYNEQFF. The full variable domain, with the rest looked up from reference TRBV7-3 and TRBJ2-1, is GAGVSQTPSNKVTEKGKYVELRCDPISGHTALYWYRQSLGQGPEFLIYFQGTGAADDSGLPNDRFFAVRPEGSVSTLKIQRTERGDSAVYLCASSLTGALSYNEQFFGPGTRLTVL.

The J gene is TRBJ1-1, the V gene TRBV19, with D tentatively TRBD1 (6 bases). The germline CDR1 and CDR2 sequences are LNHDA and SQIVND (reference sequence). Trimming stripped 5 bases from V and 3 bases from J, with 19 bases between. CDR3 size: 16 residues. The CDR3 sequence is CASSYRVGRGDTEAFF. The DNA of the CDR3 is TGTGCCAGTAGTTACCGGGTAGGGAGGGGGGACACTGAAGCTTTCTTT.

With regard to this clone: The same CDR3 is also encoded by other DNA sequences in this sample. The chain employs TRBV27 and TRBJ2-7; tentative D call: TRBD2 (6 bases). V gave up 5 bases and J gave up 2 bases, with 10 bases separating them. There are 13 residues in the CDR3. Germline loops: CDR1 MNHEY, CDR2 SMNVEV (reference sequence). As DNA, the CDR3 is TGTGCCAGCAGTCAGGGACTGACCTACGAGCAGTACTTC. It yields the protein CASSQGLTYEQYF.

The chain combines TRBV27 with TRBJ2-7; D may be TRBD1 (6 bases). Between the trimmed V and J ends, which lost 5 bases and 0 bases, there was a span of 17 bases. Germline CDR1 and CDR2: MNHEY and SMNVEV (reference sequence). CDR3 length: 16 residues. The CDR3 sequence is CASSQGRGRSSYEQYF. DNA for the CDR3: TGTGCCAGCAGTCAGGGGCGTGGCCGAAGCTCCTACGAGCAGTACTTC.

The chain joins TRBV29-1 to TRBJ2-7; 12 bases align to TRBD2. The V segment lost 6 bases and the J segment 7 bases; nucleotides outside the gene matches: 7. This CDR3 spans 13 amino acids. Germline values: CDR1 SQVTM, CDR2 ANQGSEA. The CDR3 DNA reads TGCAGCGTCCCTAGCGGGAGGGCCGGTGAGCAGTACTTC. It translates to CSVPSGRAGEQYF.

The genes are TRBV28 and TRBJ2-2; D is possibly TRBD1 or TRBD2 (5 bases each). Trimming left V 5 bases short and J 7 bases short, with 14 bases between. From germline, CDR1 is MDHEN and CDR2 SYDVKM. This CDR3 comprises 14 residues. The CDR3 protein is CASSTGPQGGELFF. The CDR3 DNA reads TGTGCCAGCAGTACGGGACCCCAGGGCGGGGAGCTGTTTTTT.

This clone was counted a single time. This chain connects TRBV7-9 to TRBJ2-1; TRBD2 agrees at 13 bases. The CDR3 loop spans 16 amino acids. Germline V lookup: CDR1 SEHNR, CDR2 FQNEAQ (reference sequence). With 5 bases clipped from V and 8 bases from J, the junction kept 9 bases outside the gene matches. Written as DNA, the CDR3 is TGTGCCAGCAGCCGCTTTTCCGGACTAGCGGGGGATGAGCAGTTCTTC. This sequence encodes CASSRFSGLAGDEQFF.

This chain's CDR3 is CASSIRTGDYEQYF. In nucleotides, the CDR3 is TGTGCCAGCAGTATCAGAACAGGGGACTACGAGCAGTACTTC. The chain uses TRBV27 and TRBJ2-7; 7 positions agree with TRBD1. Germline V gene data show CDR1 as MNHEY and CDR2 as SMNVEV (reference sequence). This CDR3 has 14 amino acids. The J segment lost 3 bases and the V segment lost 5 bases, leaving 7 bases of the junction unmatched.

The CDR3 protein is CASSLGGLRWDEQFF. In DNA form, the CDR3 reads TGTGCCAGCAGCTTAGGGGGACTACGGTGGGATGAGCAGTTCTTC. The rearrangement links TRBV7-2 to TRBJ2-1, with 7 bases identical to TRBD2. Germline V CDR1 and CDR2: SGHTA, FQGNSA. The CDR3 loop spans 15 amino acids. The V segment lost 1 base and the J segment 8 bases; nucleotides outside the gene matches: 8.

This chain connects TRBV7-2 to TRBJ1-4, with D possibly being TRBD1 (5 bases). CDR3 length: 16 residues. The germline V gene has CDR1 SGHTA and CDR2 FQGNSA. V was clipped by 5 bases and J by 2 bases, with 15 bases between them. The CDR3 DNA is TGTGCCAGCAGCCCCAGGGTGAATCCGACTAATGAAAAACTGTTTTTT. Protein sequence: CASSPRVNPTNEKLFF.

The chain carries TRBV7-9 and TRBJ2-5; 11 bases fit TRBD1. The CDR3 runs 15 residues. Germline values: CDR1 SEHNR, CDR2 FQNEAQ (reference sequence). The V segment lost 2 bases and the J segment 4 bases; nucleotides outside the gene matches: 3. The DNA for the CDR3 is TGTGCCAGCAGCTTAAGGGGACAGGGGGGAGAGACCCAGTACTTC. This translates into CASSLRGQGGETQYF.

The chain links TRBV28 to TRBJ1-2, with D uncertain. Per the germline V gene, CDR1 is MDHEN and CDR2 is SYDVKM. The CDR3 has 12 amino acids. V gave up 8 bases and J gave up 5 bases, with 12 bases separating them. This chain's CDR3 is CASRPHNYGYTF. The CDR3 nucleotides are TGTGCCAGCCGTCCCCATAATTATGGCTACACCTTC.

This CDR3 reads CASSPDRIYEQYF. The CDR3 region has the DNA TGCGCCAGCAGCCCGGACAGAATCTACGAGCAGTACTTC. J is TRBJ2-7 and V is TRBV5-1, with a possible D match to TRBD1 (6 bases). This CDR3 has 13 residues. Germline V gives CDR1 SGHRS, CDR2 YFSETQ. V shed 4 bases and J shed 3 bases, with 11 bases lying between them.

The V call is TRBV7-9, the J call TRBJ2-7; D remains ambiguous. The CDR3 contains 16 residues. Germline lookup yields CDR1 SEHNR and CDR2 FQNEAQ (reference sequence). Trimming stripped 1 base from V and 4 bases from J, with 17 bases between. The CDR3: CASSLEGAYLPYEQYF. CDR3 DNA sequence: TGTGCCAGCAGCTTAGAAGGAGCCTACCTTCCTTACGAGCAGTACTTC. The variable domain in full, completed from reference TRBV7-9 and TRBJ2-7, reads DTGVSQNPRHKITKRGQNVTFRCDPISEHNRLYWYRQTLGQGPEFLTYFQNEAQLEKSRLLSDRFSAERPKGSFSTLEIQRTEQGDSAMYLCASSLEGAYLPYEQYFGPGTRLTVT.

The chain recombines TRBV4-1 with TRBJ1-1, with 9 bases that match TRBD1. The CDR3 loop spans 16 amino acids. V lost 2 bases and J lost 6; bases outside the gene matches: 10. Germline values: CDR1 MGHRA, CDR2 YSYEKL. CDR3 nucleotide sequence: TGCGCCAGCAGCCAATATGTCTCGGACAGGGGTTCTGAAGCTTTCTTT. It yields the protein CASSQYVSDRGSEAFF.

The chain joins TRBV7-7 to TRBJ1-3, with TRBD1 identical over 9 bases. Looked up from germline, CDR1 is SSHAT and CDR2 is FNYEAQ (reference sequence). V lost 5 bases and J lost 4; bases outside the gene matches: 6. The CDR3 spans 15 residues. CDR3 sequence: CASSPDRGYGNTIYF. CDR3 DNA sequence: TGTGCCAGCAGCCCTGACAGGGGGTACGGAAACACCATATATTTT.

The V and J genes are TRBV19 and TRBJ2-7, with D possibly matching TRBD1 (5 bases). The germline V gene has CDR1 LNHDA and CDR2 SQIVND (reference sequence). The CDR3 is made up of 15 amino acids. Trimming removed 2 bases from V and 4 bases from J, with 15 bases in between. The CDR3 region is CASSIRPAGKYEQYF. For the CDR3, the DNA is TGTGCCAGTAGTATACGTCCAGCAGGGAAGTACGAGCAGTACTTC.

The chain employs TRBV28 and TRBJ1-5; D gene uncertain. CDR3 size: 15 residues. V dropped 2 bases and J dropped 2 bases, with 10 bases sitting between them. Germline CDR1 reads MDHEN; CDR2 reads SYDVKM. The DNA of the CDR3 is TGTGCCAGCAGTTTAATAAGATGGGGCAATCAGCCCCAGCATTTT. Translation gives CASSLIRWGNQPQHF.